Following are 23 T cell receptor beta chains from one sample sequenced in a study of blood T cell repertoires in COVID-19. This table comes from immunoSEQ multiplex PCR, and its TCRdb copy is limited to in-frame clones, with some not included. The repertoire holds more than 200,000 clones, with approximately 91% as singletons. Source material: peripheral blood. The source is a man aged 35 to 55 with acute or convalescent COVID-19.

The rearrangement uses TRBV19 and TRBJ2-1, with a tentative D call TRBD2 (6 bases). Germline V lookup: CDR1 LNHDA, CDR2 SQIVND (reference sequence). The CDR3 has 15 residues. V lost 5 bases, J lost 3 bases, and 14 bases lay in between. CDR3 region: CASSLRRGYYNEQFF. The CDR3, as DNA: TGTGCCAGTAGTTTGCGGCGGGGTTACTACAATGAGCAGTTCTTC.

This clone has just one count. The chain has TRBV5-1 and TRBJ2-3; 8 nucleotides agree with TRBD2. The CDR3 contains 16 residues. The trim removed 5 bases at V and 2 bases at J, leaving 10 bases unmatched. Germline loops: CDR1 SGHRS, CDR2 YFSETQ. The CDR3 loop reads CASRPPSGGYTDTQYF. CDR3 in DNA: TGCGCCAGCAGACCTCCAAGCGGGGGATACACAGATACGCAGTATTTT.

The rearrangement joins TRBV6-2 or TRBV6-3 to TRBJ2-4; TRBD1 is a possible D gene (5 bases). Trimming took off 4 bases at V and 1 base at J, with 14 bases between the two ends. The germline V gene encodes CDR1 MNHEY and CDR2 SVGEGT. The CDR3 loop spans 16 amino acids. The CDR3 nucleotides are TGTGCCAGCAGTTGGGGCAGCGCAGCGGCCAAAAACATTCAGTACTTC. Translating it yields CASSWGSAAAKNIQYF.

In nucleotides, the CDR3 is TGTGCCAGTAGTCTCCACAGGGGTAACACCGGGGAGCTGTTTTTT. As protein: CASSLHRGNTGELFF. The chain employs TRBV19 and TRBJ2-2; 7 nucleotides line up with TRBD1. The ends lost 5 bases at V and 2 bases at J; junction bases unmatched: 5. The CDR3 is 15 amino acids. Germline V CDR1 and CDR2: LNHDA, SQIVND (reference sequence). Based on the CDR3 plus reference TRBV19 and TRBJ2-2, the full variable domain is DGGITQSPKYLFRKEGQNVTLSCEQNLNHDAMYWYRQDPGQGLRLIYYSQIVNDFQKGDIAEGYSVSREKKESFPLTVTSAQKNPTAFYLCASSLHRGNTGELFFGEGSRLTVL.

The V and J genes are TRBV6-2 or TRBV6-3 and TRBJ2-7, with TRBD1 as a possible D gene (5 bases). The germline V gene has CDR1 MNHEY and CDR2 SVGEGT. The length of the CDR3 is 15 residues. V lost 4 bases and J lost 0, with 13 bases in between. The chain's CDR3 is CASSSLPDSSYEQYF. For the CDR3, the DNA is TGTGCCAGCAGTTCCTTGCCCGACAGCTCCTACGAGCAGTACTTC.

This rearrangement joins TRBV7-2 to TRBJ1-1; D uncertain. The CDR3 totals 14 residues. V lost 1 base to trimming and J lost 1 base, with 7 bases between them. Germline V gene lookup returns CDR1 SGHTA and CDR2 FQGNSA. The CDR3 protein is CASSLVPGNTEAFF. The CDR3 DNA reads TGTGCCAGCAGCTTAGTTCCGGGGAACACTGAAGCTTTCTTT.

Comment on this clone: This specimen includes other DNA sequences encoding the same CDR3. The chain joins TRBV5-5 to TRBJ2-7; 7 nucleotides line up with TRBD1. With V trimmed by 0 bases and J by 3 bases, 3 bases remained unmatched. CDR1 is SGHKS and CDR2 is YYEKEE in the germline V gene (reference sequence). The CDR3 spans 14 residues. CDR3 DNA: TGTGCCAGCAGCTTGGGACAGGGTGACTACGAGCAGTACTTC. Translation gives CASSLGQGDYEQYF.

This clone has only one observation. This chain uses TRBV5-1 with TRBJ2-5; possible D gene TRBD2, 7 bases. V lost 0 bases, J lost 7 bases, and 16 bases lay in between. Germline V gene lookup returns CDR1 SGHRS and CDR2 YFSETQ. CDR3 size: 15 residues. The CDR3 DNA reads as TGCGCCAGCAGCTTGGTTGCGGGGGCCGATGGGACCCAGTACTTC. It specifies CASSLVAGADGTQYF. The full variable domain, completed using reference TRBV5-1 and TRBJ2-5, is KAGVTQTPRYLIKTRGQQVTLSCSPISGHRSVSWYQQTPGQGLQFLFEYFSETQRNKGNFPGRFSGRQFSNSRSEMNVSTLELGDSALYLCASSLVAGADGTQYFGPGTRLLVL.

This chain uses TRBV6-2 or TRBV6-3 with TRBJ1-1; D is perhaps TRBD1 (6 bases). The CDR3 is made up of 14 amino acids. V lost 6 bases and J 0 bases, leaving 11 bases between the germline ends. Germline-derived CDR1 and CDR2 are MNHEY and SVGEGT. This CDR3 is CASSKQGLNTEAFF. The CDR3 nucleotides read TGTGCCAGCAGCAAACAGGGCCTGAACACTGAAGCTTTCTTT.

The chain joins TRBV24-1 to TRBJ2-2; perhaps TRBD1 as D (6 bases). Germline-derived CDR1 and CDR2 are KGHDR and SFDVKD. The CDR3 consists of 15 residues. Trimming shortened V by 5 bases and J by 0 bases, and 9 bases separated the two germline ends. As DNA, the CDR3 is TGTGCCACCAGTGGGGGGCCTACGAACACCGGGGAGCTGTTTTTT. This encodes CATSGGPTNTGELFF.

This rearrangement joins TRBV30 to TRBJ1-6, with TRBD1 identical over 7 bases. CDR1 is GTSNPN and CDR2 is SVGIG in the germline V gene (reference sequence). V dropped 5 bases and J dropped 2; count of bases not matched to a gene: 9. The CDR3 runs to 16 residues. CDR3 in amino acids: CAWGRQGATYNSPLHF. CDR3 in DNA: TGTGCCTGGGGGAGACAGGGTGCGACCTATAATTCACCCCTCCACTTT.

This clone was seen a few times. In DNA, the CDR3 is TGTGCCAGCAGCTTGGCGGTCCCCCATCCTCTGGAGACCCAGTACTTC. Its protein product is CASSLAVPHPLETQYF. This chain joins TRBV5-6 and TRBJ2-5; D unresolved. The CDR3 is made up of 16 amino acids. CDR1 is SGHDT, CDR2 YYEEEE, per germline. The V end was cut by 0 bases, the J end by 5 bases, with 17 bases between.

The J gene is TRBJ2-3, the V gene TRBV5-1; 12 bases are shared with TRBD2. In germline, CDR1 is SGHRS, CDR2 YFSETQ. The V and J ends lost 1 base and 0 bases, in that order; junction bases with no gene match: 6. The CDR3 is made up of 18 amino acids. CDR3 nucleotides: TGCGCCAGCAGCTTGAAACTAGCGGGGGGCACTAGCACAGATACGCAGTATTTT. Amino acid sequence: CASSLKLAGGTSTDTQYF.

V is TRBV5-8 and J is TRBJ2-7; tentative D call: TRBD2 (6 bases). Germline CDR1 is SGHTS and CDR2 is YDEGEE. Trimming cost V 0 bases and J 0 bases, with 19 bases left between them. The CDR3 contains 18 residues. The CDR3 nucleotides read TGTGCCAGCAGCTTGGGACTGTCGGAGGGGATCCTCTCCTACGAGCAGTACTTC. It is translated as CASSLGLSEGILSYEQYF.

The CDR3 nucleotides read TGTGCCAGCAGCGGGAGATCTCGACAGGGGGGCACTGAAGCTTTCTTT. Encoded protein: CASSGRSRQGGTEAFF. The chain recombines TRBV7-3 with TRBJ1-1; TRBD1 matches at 9 bases. This CDR3 comprises 16 residues. The trim removed 5 bases at V and 4 bases at J, leaving 11 bases unmatched. Looked up from germline, CDR1 is SGHTA and CDR2 is FQGTGA.

The J gene is TRBJ1-4, the V gene TRBV4-2; TRBD1 matches at 7 bases. This CDR3 spans 17 amino acids. In germline, CDR1 is LGHNA, CDR2 YNFKEQ. Germline trimming cut 3 bases from V and 8 bases from J; bases unmatched to any gene: 15. CDR3 sequence: CASSQAKGGDREEKLFF. Here the CDR3 DNA reads TGTGCCAGCAGCCAGGCAAAAGGGGGAGACAGGGAAGAAAAACTGTTTTTT.

This sequence joins TRBV21-1 and TRBJ2-5; the table gives TRBD2 as D, unverified against the DNA. TRBV21-1 is recorded as a pseudogene. The CDR3 totals 16 residues. The CDR3 here is CASSRRLAEPPETQYF. CDR3 DNA sequence: TGTGCCAGCAGCCGTCGACTAGCGGAGCCCCCGGAGACCCAGTACTTC.

The V and J genes are TRBV3-1 (or the pseudogene TRBV3-2) and TRBJ1-4; possible D gene TRBD1, 6 bases. The V gene's germline CDR1 is LGHDT and CDR2 YNNKEL (reference sequence). Trimming removed 0 bases from V and 10 bases from J, with 12 bases in between. The CDR3 is 14 residues long. Here the CDR3 DNA reads TGTGCCAGCAGCCAAGAAGGGGGAATAGGAAAACTGTTTTTT. This encodes CASSQEGGIGKLFF.

The rearrangement joins TRBV29-1 to TRBJ1-2; 12 nucleotides align to TRBD1. Germline-derived CDR1 and CDR2 are SQVTM and ANQGSEA. The length of the CDR3 is 14 residues. V lost 3 bases, J lost 4 bases, and 3 bases stayed unmatched. CDR3 in DNA: TGCAGCGTTGATGGGACAGGGGGCGTCTATGGCTACACCTTC. It codes for CSVDGTGGVYGYTF.

The chain carries TRBV6-5 and TRBJ1-4; TRBD1 agrees at 9 bases. Trimming took 7 bases from V and 7 from J; bases not matched to a gene: 4. Germline assignment: CDR1 MNHEY and CDR2 SVGAGI. The CDR3 runs 13 residues. The CDR3: CASNRGPGEKLFF. As DNA, the CDR3 is TGTGCCAGCAACAGGGGGCCGGGTGAAAAACTGTTTTTT.

The CDR3 DNA follows: TGTGCCAGTAGTATGTTCTTGGCGACAGTGAACACTGAAGCTTTCTTT. It codes for CASSMFLATVNTEAFF. The V and J genes are TRBV19 and TRBJ1-1; weak D call: TRBD1 (5 bases). There are 16 residues in the CDR3. V lost 3 bases, J lost 0 bases, and 14 bases lay in between. Germline CDR1 and CDR2: LNHDA and SQIVND (reference sequence).

The chain has TRBV5-1 and TRBJ2-3; 11 bases align to TRBD2. CDR1 is SGHRS, CDR2 YFSETQ, per germline. The V segment lost 4 bases and the J segment 1 base; nucleotides outside the gene matches: 2. This CDR3 is built from 15 residues. The CDR3 coding sequence is TGCGCCAGCAGCCCTAGCGGGGGGCGCACAGATACGCAGTATTTT. This codes for CASSPSGGRTDTQYF. The complete variable domain, with remaining parts taken from reference TRBV5-1 and TRBJ2-3, reads KAGVTQTPRYLIKTRGQQVTLSCSPISGHRSVSWYQQTPGQGLQFLFEYFSETQRNKGNFPGRFSGRQFSNSRSEMNVSTLELGDSALYLCASSPSGGRTDTQYFGPGTRLTVL.

This clone was detected a few times. The genes are TRBV4-2 and TRBJ2-7; the D gene is possibly TRBD2 (7 bases). CDR3 size: 15 residues. In germline, CDR1 is LGHNA, CDR2 YNFKEQ. Trimming removed 0 bases at V and 8 bases at J, with 17 bases between. Here the CDR3 DNA reads TGTGCCAGCAGCCAAGATAAAGGAAGGGGGGGCCAGCAGTACTTC. Its translation: CASSQDKGRGGQQYF.